One TCR beta chain is described in this entry. This clone occurred once. Its antigen is not yet known. No qualities accompany the bases; no much larger clone lies one base away. The data are from a study of cytomegalovirus exposure and HLA in healthy donors (dated by TCRdb to the late 2010s). For the wider study: The 650 to 750 repertoires of the first cohort and the 110 or so validation repertoires were produced on the same platform, according to a later analysis. The study was designed to test whether signatures of past pathogen exposure could be identified by cataloging public T cell receptors. Along with the roughly 700-subject first cohort, a separate validation cohort of around 120 different subjects was used. To predict cytomegalovirus infection status, the study combined high-throughput TCR immunosequencing, statistical association of individual TCRs with disease status, and machine learning.

Receptor libraries were prepared by the immunoSEQ multiplex PCR assay. Per the authors' processing: A statistical classification framework was developed to diagnose cytomegalovirus status using the catalog of TCR beta chain sequences. This immuneACCESS table, as held by TCRdb, lists in-frame sequences with V and J called but not all clones. Of the missing ones, under half trace to an unresolved V gene in checked studies; the others have no known cause. V and J calls and clone size follow that table, whereas D and trimming were derived from the DNA. The sample contains about 160,000 clones, 86% of them found a single time. The top ten clonotypes cover around 2.1% of the sample. Summary of the overall study and its limitations: The authors suggested that the approach could potentially be extended to other disease states and immunological phenotypes. Most TCR sequences were seen in very few donors, while some public TCRs were found in many individuals. A total of about 150 TCR beta chains were listed by the study as associated with cytomegalovirus. The classifier was reported to diagnose cytomegalovirus status with high specificity and sensitivity in both the original cohort and the validation cohort. In vitro tests confirmed that a few of the cytomegalovirus-associated TCR beta chains recognize cytomegalovirus antigens. A later analysis found that TCRs clustered in the first cohort also tended to co-occur in the 120 validation repertoires, with 94% of cluster scores above 0. A later analysis lacked HLA typing for the validation cohort, so it scored co-occurrence in that cohort across all 110 or so repertoires.

Reading from cysteine to phenylalanine, the CDR3 counts 15 amino acids. Only the CDR3 region is kept as DNA, spanning 45 bases read in frame from base 1. The junction shows trimming of 1 base on V and 5 bases on J, and the gene matches do not reach 5 bases of it. Per the germline V gene, MGHDK is the CDR1 and SYGVNS is the CDR2. Separate from the roughly 650-subject first cohort, the validation cohort of 95 to 150 subjects was the group to which the donors belonged. This receptor was identified in a woman between 18 and 29 years old in good health and CMV-seronegative. The chain joins TRBV25-1 to TRBJ1-1; 9 bases in the junction line up with TRBD1. Specimen: PBMCs. The CDR3 protein sequence reads: CASSESRTGVTEAFF. The nucleotides are TGTGCCAGCAGTGAATCGAGGACAGGGGTAACTGAAGCTTTCTTT.